Following are 12 T cell receptor beta chains from one sample sequenced in a study of naive and memory T cell subsets. Notes on the study in general: A few larger clonotypes appeared in naive repertoires, especially CD8, possibly memory cells re-expressing CD45RA.

These TCRs are of unknown antigen specificity. The beta constant-region primer was an equimolar mix of two oligonucleotides covering TRBC1 and TRBC2. Nested alpha and beta constant-region primers with the SP2 primer drove four PCR rounds on ligated cDNA. TCRdb re-analysed the UMI-ligation and nested PCR reads in MiXCR, keeping a single row per CDR3 protein. The sample holds 120,000 to 150,000 distinct CDR3 sequences, over 20% seen once. Source material: naive CD4+ T cells from blood. These receptors all come from a human donor in good health.

The chain carries TRBV6-6 and TRBJ2-1, with 7 nucleotides matching TRBD1. This CDR3 contains 15 residues. CDR1 and CDR2 (germline): MNHNY, SVGAGI (reference sequence). Trimming cost V 5 bases and J 3 bases; bases outside gene matches: 7. For the CDR3, the DNA is TGTGCCAGCAGTGCCTACGGGACAGACTACAATGAGCAGTTCTTC. Its protein is CASSAYGTDYNEQFF.

The rearrangement uses TRBV12-3 or TRBV12-4 and TRBJ1-1; D remains unclear. V gave up 6 bases and J gave up 3 bases, with 17 bases separating them. This CDR3 has 15 residues. CDR3 region: CASSIKPLGHTEAFF. CDR3 nucleotide sequence: TGTGCCAGCAGCATAAAACCCCTCGGACACACTGAAGCTTTCTTT.

This clonotype was detected only a few times. The chain has TRBV11-2 and TRBJ2-1; possible D gene TRBD2, 5 bases. Trimming took off 5 bases at V and 10 bases at J, with 18 bases between the two ends. CDR1 and CDR2 from the germline V gene are SGHAT and FQNNGV. This CDR3 contains 14 residues. CDR3 residues: CASSKPTAGGEQFF. For the CDR3, the DNA is TGTGCCAGCAGCAAGCCGACCGCGGGTGGGGAGCAGTTCTTC.

This clonotype was counted once. V and J are TRBV5-1 and TRBJ2-2; 9 nucleotides match TRBD1. The CDR3 is 17 amino acids. Germline V gives CDR1 SGHRS, CDR2 YFSETQ. Trimming cost V 2 bases and J 4 bases; bases outside gene matches: 9. In DNA form, the CDR3 reads TGCGCCAGCAGCTTTACACCACAGGGGGCGAGCACCGGGGAGCTGTTTTTT. Its protein product is CASSFTPQGASTGELFF.

This clonotype was picked up many times. This chain uses TRBV6-5 with TRBJ2-7; D unresolved. V lost 6 bases and J 3 bases, leaving 18 bases between the germline ends. The CDR3 totals 15 residues. Germline CDR1 is MNHEY and CDR2 is SVGAGI. This CDR3 reads CASSPRNGLRYEQYF. CDR3 nucleotides: TGTGCCAGCAGCCCCAGAAACGGGCTTCGCTACGAGCAGTACTTC.

A few counts support this clonotype. The V gene is TRBV12-3 or TRBV12-4, the J gene TRBJ1-1; unclear D gene. This CDR3 has 14 residues. The germline V and J ends were trimmed by 2 bases and 1 base, with 8 bases remaining between them. The CDR3 here is CASSLLDGNTEAFF. CDR3 in DNA: TGTGCCAGCAGTTTACTCGACGGGAACACTGAAGCTTTCTTT.

This clonotype was seen a handful of times. The rearrangement joins TRBV12-3 or TRBV12-4 to TRBJ2-2; TRBD2 agrees at 7 bases. This CDR3 has 15 amino acids. V was pared by 0 bases and J by 4 bases, with 2 bases of the junction left unmatched. In DNA, the CDR3 is TGTGCCAGCAGTTTAGCGGGAGGGATCACCGGGGAGCTGTTTTTT. It specifies CASSLAGGITGELFF.

The rearrangement uses TRBV20-1 and TRBJ1-3; D is undetermined. This CDR3 spans 14 amino acids. V was pared by 8 bases and J by 0 bases, with 14 bases between. CDR1 is DFQATT and CDR2 is SNEGSKA in the germline V gene (reference sequence). The CDR3 protein is CSLIDGRSGNTIYF. DNA of the CDR3: TGCAGTCTCATAGACGGACGCTCTGGAAACACCATATATTTT.

The table lists this clonotype with many counts. The chain joins TRBV9 to TRBJ2-5; D unclear. This CDR3 has 13 amino acids. Germline assignment: CDR1 SGDLS and CDR2 YYNGEE. Trimming cost V 4 bases and J 1 base, with 8 bases left between them. The CDR3 spells CASSPRVQETQYF. The CDR3 DNA reads TGTGCCAGCAGCCCCCGGGTCCAAGAGACCCAGTACTTC.

This chain links TRBV5-1 with TRBJ2-1, with D hard to call. Trimming cost V 4 bases and J 6 bases, with 14 bases left between them. The CDR3 extends over 14 amino acids. Germline V gene lookup returns CDR1 SGHRS and CDR2 YFSETQ. The CDR3 DNA sequence: TGCGCCAGCAGCCCGGCGCCCCCTGCCAATGAGCAGTTCTTC. Translating gives CASSPAPPANEQFF. The variable domain in full, with the rest retrieved from reference TRBV5-1 and TRBJ2-1, is KAGVTQTPRYLIKTRGQQVTLSCSPISGHRSVSWYQQTPGQGLQFLFEYFSETQRNKGNFPGRFSGRQFSNSRSEMNVSTLELGDSALYLCASSPAPPANEQFFGPGTRLTVL.

This rearrangement joins TRBV6-5 to TRBJ2-1; TRBD2 matches 7 bases. CDR1 and CDR2 (germline): MNHEY, SVGAGI. V was clipped by 5 bases and J by 9 bases; unmatched bases: 10. The CDR3 is 14 residues long. CDR3 region: CASSLGLVSSEQFF. The CDR3 DNA is TGTGCCAGCAGTCTAGGACTAGTTTCCAGTGAGCAGTTCTTC.

This sequence joins TRBV6-2 or TRBV6-3 and TRBJ2-6; a weak D match, TRBD2 (5 bases). The CDR3 sequence is 15 residues long. From germline, CDR1 is MNHEY and CDR2 SVGEGT. The V end was cut by 6 bases, the J end by 0 bases, with 9 bases between. CDR3 bases: TGTGCCAGCAGCCCGGGAAGCTCTGGGGCCAACGTCCTGACTTTC. As protein: CASSPGSSGANVLTF.